These 12 T cell receptor beta chains share one sample of origin, sequenced in a study of cytomegalovirus exposure and HLA in healthy donors. Primers: 60 Vbeta forward and 13 Jbeta reverse. Profiled with immunoSEQ multiplex PCR; TCRdb holds only in-frame clones, not every one. The data show 200,000 to 250,000 clones, with over 65% seen just once and roughly 0.6% held by the top ten. Sequenced input: PBMCs. Source of these receptors: a man aged 18 to 30 in good health and CMV-seronegative.

This chain connects TRBV5-1 to TRBJ1-2, with D perhaps TRBD1 (6 bases). Germline values: CDR1 SGHRS, CDR2 YFSETQ. CDR3 length: 16 residues. The V end lost 0 bases, the J end lost 6 bases, and 18 bases lay between the germline ends. This chain's CDR3 is CASSLGVRGARDGYTF. The CDR3 nucleotides are TGCGCCAGCAGCTTGGGTGTCAGGGGAGCGAGAGATGGCTACACCTTC. Full variable domain (rest looked up from reference TRBV5-1 and TRBJ1-2): KAGVTQTPRYLIKTRGQQVTLSCSPISGHRSVSWYQQTPGQGLQFLFEYFSETQRNKGNFPGRFSGRQFSNSRSEMNVSTLELGDSALYLCASSLGVRGARDGYTFGSGTRLTVV.

The gene calls are TRBV2 and TRBJ2-1, with 10 bases aligning to TRBD2. V gave up 3 bases and J gave up 3 bases; unmatched junction bases: 5. The CDR3 sequence is 16 residues long. The V gene's germline CDR1 is SNHLY and CDR2 FYNNEI. The CDR3 region has the DNA TGTGCCAGCAGTGAGAGGGGACTAGCGATCTACAATGAGCAGTTCTTC. This sequence encodes CASSERGLAIYNEQFF.

The J gene is TRBJ2-3, the V gene TRBV6-1; 8 bases fit TRBD2. Unmatched junction bases numbered 7, after V lost 4 bases and J lost 1 base. Germline V gene data show CDR1 as MNHNS and CDR2 as SASEGT. The CDR3 consists of 16 residues. The CDR3 spells CASSGSGTRGTDTQYF. Here the CDR3 DNA reads TGTGCCAGCAGTGGTTCCGGGACTAGGGGCACAGATACGCAGTATTTT.

The chain's CDR3 is CSVANRAAPNYGYTF. CDR3 nucleotide sequence: TGCAGCGTTGCTAACAGGGCGGCTCCCAACTATGGCTACACCTTC. The chain combines TRBV29-1 with TRBJ1-2; D is possibly TRBD1 (6 bases). The CDR3 covers 15 residues. Germline V gene data show CDR1 as SQVTM and CDR2 as ANQGSEA. The V gene lost 4 bases and the J gene lost 2 bases, with 17 bases spanning the gap.

In DNA form, the CDR3 reads TGTGCCAGCAGTGGAACAGGGATCGAGCAGTACTTC. Its protein product is CASSGTGIEQYF. This chain connects TRBV27 to TRBJ2-7; D possibly corresponds to TRBD1 (6 bases). The CDR3 totals 12 residues. V lost 5 bases and J lost 6, with 11 bases in between. In germline, CDR1 is MNHEY, CDR2 SMNVEV (reference sequence).

This sequence joins TRBV2 and TRBJ2-7; 13 nucleotides agree with TRBD2. J lost 0 bases, V lost 6 bases, and 5 bases had no gene match. CDR3 length: 16 amino acids. Per the germline V gene, CDR1 is SNHLY and CDR2 is FYNNEI. CDR3 sequence reads: CASRTRTSGGSYEQYF. CDR3 coding DNA: TGTGCCAGCAGGACCCGGACTAGCGGGGGCTCCTACGAGCAGTACTTC.

V and J are TRBV19 and TRBJ2-7; possibly TRBD2 for D (6 bases). This CDR3 is built from 14 residues. The V gene lost 1 base and the J gene lost 2 bases, with 9 bases spanning the gap. CDR1 is LNHDA and CDR2 is SQIVND in the germline V gene (reference sequence). The DNA of the CDR3 is TGTGCCAGTAGTATAGCTAGCGAGGCCTACGAGCAGTACTTC. It is translated as CASSIASEAYEQYF. Using reference TRBV19 and TRBJ2-7 for the parts outside the CDR3, the full variable domain is DGGITQSPKYLFRKEGQNVTLSCEQNLNHDAMYWYRQDPGQGLRLIYYSQIVNDFQKGDIAEGYSVSREKKESFPLTVTSAQKNPTAFYLCASSIASEAYEQYFGPGTRLTVT.

The gene calls are TRBV14 and TRBJ1-1; D not resolved. The V gene lost 2 bases and the J gene lost 6 bases, with 16 bases spanning the gap. Germline lookup yields CDR1 SGHDN and CDR2 FVKESK. This CDR3 region has 15 residues. CDR3 protein: CASSQSGQWWAEAFF. CDR3 nucleotide sequence: TGTGCCAGCAGCCAAAGTGGGCAGTGGTGGGCTGAAGCTTTCTTT.

The rearrangement links TRBV14 to TRBJ1-1, with 7 bases matching TRBD1. Germline CDR1 is SGHDN and CDR2 is FVKESK. Unmatched junction bases numbered 13, after V lost 3 bases and J lost 3 bases. This CDR3 region has 17 residues. In DNA form, the CDR3 reads TGTGCCAGCAGCCAGACCACTCTCTTCAGGGGGGACACTGAAGCTTTCTTT. Residues: CASSQTTLFRGDTEAFF.

The chain couples TRBV11-1 to TRBJ2-7; tentative D call: TRBD2 (7 bases). The CDR3 loop spans 16 amino acids. From germline, CDR1 is SGHAT and CDR2 FQDESV (reference sequence). Trimming took 1 base from V and 7 from J, leaving 20 bases between them. The CDR3 region is CASSLGGGAHEREQYF. DNA of the CDR3: TGTGCCAGCAGCTTAGGTGGGGGGGCCCACGAGCGGGAGCAGTACTTC.

This clone was seen once. The V and J genes are TRBV27 and TRBJ2-1; 9 bases agree with TRBD2. J was trimmed by 4 bases and V by 2 bases; bases with no gene match: 3. The CDR3 has 15 amino acids. Germline V gene data show CDR1 as MNHEY and CDR2 as SMNVEV (reference sequence). This chain's CDR3 is CASSLKAGGYNEQFF. For the CDR3, the DNA is TGTGCCAGCAGTTTAAAAGCGGGAGGTTACAATGAGCAGTTCTTC.

The V call is TRBV5-5, the J call TRBJ1-3; D remains unclear. The V end lost 4 bases, the J end lost 0 bases, and 8 bases lay between the germline ends. Germline assignment: CDR1 SGHKS and CDR2 YYEKEE (reference sequence). The length of the CDR3 is 14 residues. The CDR3 DNA is TGTGCCAGCAGCGAAGACTACTCTGGAAACACCATATATTTT. Translation gives CASSEDYSGNTIYF.